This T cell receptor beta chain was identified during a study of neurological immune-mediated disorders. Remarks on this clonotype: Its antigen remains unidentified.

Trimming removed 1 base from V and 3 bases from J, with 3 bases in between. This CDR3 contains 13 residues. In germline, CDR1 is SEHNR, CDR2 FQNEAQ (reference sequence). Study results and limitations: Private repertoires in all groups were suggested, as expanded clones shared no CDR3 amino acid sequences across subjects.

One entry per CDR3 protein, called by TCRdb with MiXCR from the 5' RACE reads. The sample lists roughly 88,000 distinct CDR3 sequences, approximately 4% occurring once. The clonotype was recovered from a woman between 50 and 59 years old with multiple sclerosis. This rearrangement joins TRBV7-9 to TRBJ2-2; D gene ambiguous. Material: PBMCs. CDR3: CASSLEDTGELFF. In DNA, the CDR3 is TGTGCCAGCAGCTTAGAAGACACCGGGGAGCTGTTTTTT.